A selection of T cell receptor beta chains follows, all from one sample in a study of blood T cells in healthy people across ages. TCRdb reprocessed the 5' RACE reads with MiXCR, giving one entry per CDR3 protein. The sample records 540,000 or so distinct CDR3 sequences, approximately 30% being singletons. Sequencing input: blood. The receptors stem from a woman in her 70s in good health. CDR3s include the opening cysteine and the closing phenylalanine or tryptophan. D genes are given only for firm matches.

j_gene: TRBJ2-3; v_gene: TRBV2; d_gene: .; CDR3aa: CASSEWTDTQYF
j_gene: TRBJ2-3; v_gene: TRBV20-1; d_gene: .; CDR3aa: CSARTYTDTQYF
j_gene: TRBJ2-2; v_gene: TRBV20-1; d_gene: TRBD1; CDR3aa: CSAGQVSTGELFF
j_gene: TRBJ1-1; v_gene: TRBV4-3; d_gene: .; CDR3aa: CASSQFGQGEAFF
j_gene: TRBJ1-5; v_gene: TRBV20-1; d_gene: .; CDR3aa: CSARRGEGNQPQHF
j_gene: TRBJ2-4; v_gene: TRBV20-1; d_gene: TRBD1; CDR3aa: CSAPGGLWGNFIQYF
j_gene: TRBJ2-4; v_gene: TRBV5-1; d_gene: .; CDR3aa: CASSLQTGNIAKNIQYF
j_gene: TRBJ2-5; v_gene: TRBV29-1; d_gene: .; CDR3aa: CSVLEGETQYF
j_gene: TRBJ2-5; v_gene: TRBV7-2; d_gene: TRBD1; CDR3aa: CASSLGTEETQYF
j_gene: .; v_gene: TRBV6-2/TRBV6-3; d_gene: .; CDR3aa: CASSTRAGHNEQFF
j_gene: .; v_gene: TRBV9; d_gene: .; CDR3aa: CASSREGITYEQYF
j_gene: TRBJ2-7; v_gene: TRBV3-1; d_gene: TRBD2; CDR3aa: CASSPQAGGAYEQYF
j_gene: TRBJ2-3; v_gene: TRBV11-2; d_gene: TRBD2; CDR3aa: CASSLGGGGAAQYF
j_gene: TRBJ2-1; v_gene: TRBV29-1; d_gene: .; CDR3aa: CSDSSYNEQFF
j_gene: TRBJ2-5; v_gene: TRBV29-1; d_gene: .; CDR3aa: CSAERNQETQYF
j_gene: .; v_gene: TRBV4-2; d_gene: .; CDR3aa: CASSQDSQVVQFF
j_gene: TRBJ2-3; v_gene: TRBV5-1; d_gene: TRBD2; CDR3aa: CASSRGGAFFTDTQYF
j_gene: TRBJ2-7; v_gene: TRBV20-1; d_gene: .; CDR3aa: CSARGAVSSYEQYF
j_gene: TRBJ1-2; v_gene: TRBV7-3; d_gene: .; CDR3aa: CASSSTGSSGYTF
j_gene: TRBJ1-2; v_gene: TRBV16; d_gene: .; CDR3aa: CASSQSFGGNYGYTF
j_gene: TRBJ1-4; v_gene: TRBV12-3/TRBV12-4; d_gene: TRBD1; CDR3aa: CASNRGNEKLFF
j_gene: TRBJ2-7; v_gene: TRBV6-2/TRBV6-3; d_gene: .; CDR3aa: CASSYSDRHEQYF
j_gene: TRBJ2-4; v_gene: TRBV20-1; d_gene: .; CDR3aa: CSARGKREITHIQYF
j_gene: TRBJ1-2; v_gene: TRBV29-1; d_gene: .; CDR3aa: CSVESQPNYGYTF
j_gene: TRBJ2-3; v_gene: TRBV19; d_gene: .; CDR3aa: CASSIWAESTDTQYF
j_gene: TRBJ2-7; v_gene: TRBV7-9; d_gene: .; CDR3aa: CASSSRTYEQYF
j_gene: TRBJ1-4; v_gene: TRBV7-2; d_gene: TRBD1; CDR3aa: CASSITGQGSEKLFF
j_gene: TRBJ2-2; v_gene: TRBV10-3; d_gene: TRBD2; CDR3aa: CAIRSSGGDTGELFF
j_gene: TRBJ1-1; v_gene: TRBV5-5; d_gene: .; CDR3aa: CASSLQQGYEAFF
j_gene: TRBJ2-5; v_gene: TRBV7-8; d_gene: .; CDR3aa: CASSLGSWGERETQYF
j_gene: TRBJ1-2; v_gene: TRBV12-3/TRBV12-4; d_gene: TRBD1; CDR3aa: CASSLAWRGQEGYTF
j_gene: .; v_gene: TRBV7-9; d_gene: TRBD1; CDR3aa: CASSSIWDSTRYEQYF
j_gene: TRBJ1-3; v_gene: TRBV14; d_gene: .; CDR3aa: CASSHRGARTGNTIYF
j_gene: TRBJ1-1; v_gene: TRBV5-1; d_gene: .; CDR3aa: CASSLEGWGGHTEAFF
j_gene: TRBJ2-5; v_gene: TRBV7-2; d_gene: .; CDR3aa: CASSPKPLLQETQYF
j_gene: TRBJ2-3; v_gene: TRBV20-1; d_gene: TRBD2; CDR3aa: CSANGGSGTDTQYF
j_gene: TRBJ2-7; v_gene: TRBV20-1; d_gene: TRBD2; CDR3aa: CSARDAAGAGEQYF
j_gene: TRBJ2-1; v_gene: TRBV7-9; d_gene: TRBD2; CDR3aa: CASSLMGMEIRGGQFF
j_gene: TRBJ2-7; v_gene: TRBV5-6; d_gene: .; CDR3aa: CASSLDAGAILGEQYF
j_gene: TRBJ1-2; v_gene: TRBV7-2; d_gene: TRBD1; CDR3aa: CASRETGTEGYGYTF
j_gene: TRBJ1-4; v_gene: TRBV5-5; d_gene: TRBD1; CDR3aa: CASSRGPGQVGEKLFF
j_gene: TRBJ2-2; v_gene: TRBV6-4; d_gene: TRBD1; CDR3aa: CASSVHRGDTGELFF
j_gene: TRBJ2-5; v_gene: TRBV7-9; d_gene: TRBD2; CDR3aa: CASSSTAQRGDQETQYF
j_gene: TRBJ2-1; v_gene: TRBV5-1; d_gene: TRBD1; CDR3aa: CASSPLTGSYNEQFF
j_gene: TRBJ2-3; v_gene: TRBV30; d_gene: .; CDR3aa: CAWSDGGEYTDTQYF